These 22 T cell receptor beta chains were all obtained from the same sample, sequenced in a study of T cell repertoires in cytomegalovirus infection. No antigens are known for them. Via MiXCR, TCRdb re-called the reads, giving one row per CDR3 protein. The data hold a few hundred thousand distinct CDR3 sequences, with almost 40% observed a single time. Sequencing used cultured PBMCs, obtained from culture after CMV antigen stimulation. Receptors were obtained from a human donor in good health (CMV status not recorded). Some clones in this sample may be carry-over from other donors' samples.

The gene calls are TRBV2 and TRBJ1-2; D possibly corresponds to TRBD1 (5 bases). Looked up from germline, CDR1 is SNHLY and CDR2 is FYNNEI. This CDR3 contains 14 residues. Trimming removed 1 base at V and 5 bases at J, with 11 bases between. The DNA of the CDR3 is TGTGCCAGCAGTGAAGAGGGCAGGGCTTATGGCTACACCTTC. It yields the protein CASSEEGRAYGYTF.

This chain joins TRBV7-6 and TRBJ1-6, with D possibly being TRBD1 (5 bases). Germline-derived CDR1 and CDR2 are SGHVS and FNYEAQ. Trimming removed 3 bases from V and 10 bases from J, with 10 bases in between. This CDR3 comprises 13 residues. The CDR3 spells CASSFSGSSPLHF. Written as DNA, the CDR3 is TGTGCCAGCAGCTTTTCAGGGAGCTCACCCCTCCACTTT.

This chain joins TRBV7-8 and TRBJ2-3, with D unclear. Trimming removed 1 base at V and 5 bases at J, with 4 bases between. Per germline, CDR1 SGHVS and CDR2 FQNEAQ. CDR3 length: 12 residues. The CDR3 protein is CASSLGIDTQYF. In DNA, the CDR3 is TGTGCCAGCAGCTTAGGAATAGATACGCAGTATTTT. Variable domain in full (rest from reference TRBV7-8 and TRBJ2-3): GAGVSQSPRYKVAKRGQDVALRCDPISGHVSLFWYQQALGQGPEFLTYFQNEAQLDKSGLPSDRFFAERPEGSVSTLKIQRTQQEDSAVYLCASSLGIDTQYFGPGTRLTVL.

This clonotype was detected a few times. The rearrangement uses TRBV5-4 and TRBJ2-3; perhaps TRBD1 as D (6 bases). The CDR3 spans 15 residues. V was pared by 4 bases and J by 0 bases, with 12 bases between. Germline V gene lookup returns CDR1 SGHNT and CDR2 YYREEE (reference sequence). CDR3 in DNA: TGTGCCAGCAGCCCCGGGACATCTAGCACAGATACGCAGTATTTT. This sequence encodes CASSPGTSSTDTQYF.

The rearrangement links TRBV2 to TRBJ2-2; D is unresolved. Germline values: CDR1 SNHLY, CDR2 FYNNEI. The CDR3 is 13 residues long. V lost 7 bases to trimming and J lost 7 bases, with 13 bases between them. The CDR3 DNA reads TGTGCCAGCAATGGTCAGAAGGGCGGGGAGCTGTTTTTT. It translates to CASNGQKGGELFF.

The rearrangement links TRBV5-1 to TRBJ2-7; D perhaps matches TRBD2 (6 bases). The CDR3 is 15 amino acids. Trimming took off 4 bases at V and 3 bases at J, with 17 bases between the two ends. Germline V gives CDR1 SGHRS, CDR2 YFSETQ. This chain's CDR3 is CASSPRLGEDYEQYF. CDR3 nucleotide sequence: TGCGCCAGCAGCCCAAGACTCGGGGAGGACTACGAGCAGTACTTC.

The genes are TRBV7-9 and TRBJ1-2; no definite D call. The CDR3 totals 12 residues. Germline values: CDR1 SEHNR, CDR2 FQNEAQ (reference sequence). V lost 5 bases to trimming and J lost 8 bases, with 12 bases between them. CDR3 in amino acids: CASSLTTLGYTF. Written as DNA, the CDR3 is TGTGCCAGCAGCCTAACAACCCTCGGCTACACCTTC.

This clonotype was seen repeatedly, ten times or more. The CDR3 DNA sequence: TGTGCCAGCAGCTTAGTCGTTAGCGGGACCTACGAGCAGTACTTC. Translation: CASSLVVSGTYEQYF. The chain employs TRBV7-2 and TRBJ2-7, with 8 bases lining up with TRBD2. V gave up 1 base and J gave up 2 bases; unmatched junction bases: 4. The CDR3 length is 15 residues. Germline CDR1 and CDR2: SGHTA and FQGNSA. The variable domain in full, with the rest retrieved from reference TRBV7-2 and TRBJ2-7, is GAGVSQSPSNKVTEKGKDVELRCDPISGHTALYWYRQSLGQGLEFLIYFQGNSAPDKSGLPSDRFSAERTGGSVSTLTIQRTQQEDSAVYLCASSLVVSGTYEQYFGPGTRLTVT.

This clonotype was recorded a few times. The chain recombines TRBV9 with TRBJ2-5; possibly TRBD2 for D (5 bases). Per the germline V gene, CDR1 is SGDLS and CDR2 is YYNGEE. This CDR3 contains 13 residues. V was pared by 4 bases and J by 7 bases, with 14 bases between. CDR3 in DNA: TGTGCCAGCAGCTTCCAGCCAGAGGGGACCCAGTACTTC. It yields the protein CASSFQPEGTQYF.

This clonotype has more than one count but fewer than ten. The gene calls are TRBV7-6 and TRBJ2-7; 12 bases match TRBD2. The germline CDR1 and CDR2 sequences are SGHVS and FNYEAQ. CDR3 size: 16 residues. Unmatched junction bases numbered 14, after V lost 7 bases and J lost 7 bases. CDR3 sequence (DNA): TGTGCCAGCACCTCCCAGGGGCTAGCGGGGGGGCCGGAGCAGTACTTC. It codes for CASTSQGLAGGPEQYF.

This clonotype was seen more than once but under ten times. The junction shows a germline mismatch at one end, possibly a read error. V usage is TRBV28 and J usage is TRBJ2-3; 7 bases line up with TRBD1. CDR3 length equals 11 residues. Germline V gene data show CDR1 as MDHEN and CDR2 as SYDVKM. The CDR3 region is CIDRDTDTQYF. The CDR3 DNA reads TGCATAGACAGGGACACAGATACGCAGTATTTT.

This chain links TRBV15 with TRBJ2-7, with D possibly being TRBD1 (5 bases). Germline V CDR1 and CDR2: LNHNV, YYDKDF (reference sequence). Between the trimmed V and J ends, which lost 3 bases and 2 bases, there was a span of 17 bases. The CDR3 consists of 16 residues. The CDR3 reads CATSSDWGSRTYEQYF. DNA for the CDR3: TGTGCCACCAGCAGTGATTGGGGCTCCCGAACCTACGAGCAGTACTTC. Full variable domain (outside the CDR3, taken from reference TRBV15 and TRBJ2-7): DAMVIQNPRYQVTQFGKPVTLSCSQTLNHNVMYWYQQKSSQAPKLLFHYYDKDFNNEADTPDNFQSRRPNTSFCFLDIRSPGLGDTAMYLCATSSDWGSRTYEQYFGPGTRLTVT.

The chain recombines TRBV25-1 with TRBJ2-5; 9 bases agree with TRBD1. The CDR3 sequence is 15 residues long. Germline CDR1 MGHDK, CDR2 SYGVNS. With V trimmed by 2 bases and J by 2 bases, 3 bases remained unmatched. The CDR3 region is CASSEGGTGQETQYF. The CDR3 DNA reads TGTGCCAGCAGTGAAGGAGGGACAGGGCAAGAGACCCAGTACTTC.

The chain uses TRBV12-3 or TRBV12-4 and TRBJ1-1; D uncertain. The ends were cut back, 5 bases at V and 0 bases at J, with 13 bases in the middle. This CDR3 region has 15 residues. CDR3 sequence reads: CASSPLNRVNTEAFF. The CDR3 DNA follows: TGTGCCAGCAGTCCGTTAAATCGGGTGAACACTGAAGCTTTCTTT.

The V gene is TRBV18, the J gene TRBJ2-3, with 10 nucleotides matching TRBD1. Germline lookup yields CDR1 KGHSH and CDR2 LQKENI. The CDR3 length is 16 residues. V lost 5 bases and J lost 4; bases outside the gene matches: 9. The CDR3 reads CASSSGPGQGPDTQYF. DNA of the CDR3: TGTGCCAGCTCATCGGGACCGGGACAGGGGCCAGATACGCAGTATTTT.

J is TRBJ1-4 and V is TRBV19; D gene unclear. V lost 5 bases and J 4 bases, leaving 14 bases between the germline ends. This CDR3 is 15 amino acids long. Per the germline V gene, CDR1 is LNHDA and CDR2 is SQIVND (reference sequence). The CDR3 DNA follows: TGTGCCAGTAGTCCAGCGGGAGCCCTTAATGAAAAACTGTTTTTT. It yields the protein CASSPAGALNEKLFF. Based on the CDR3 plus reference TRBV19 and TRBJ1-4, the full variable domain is DGGITQSPKYLFRKEGQNVTLSCEQNLNHDAMYWYRQDPGQGLRLIYYSQIVNDFQKGDIAEGYSVSREKKESFPLTVTSAQKNPTAFYLCASSPAGALNEKLFFGSGTQLSVL.

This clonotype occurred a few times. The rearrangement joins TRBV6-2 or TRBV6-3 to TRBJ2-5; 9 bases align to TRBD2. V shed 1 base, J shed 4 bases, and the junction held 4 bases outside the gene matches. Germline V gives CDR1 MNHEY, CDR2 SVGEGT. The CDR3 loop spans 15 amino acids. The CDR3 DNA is TGTGCCAGCAGTTACTATTCAGCGGGAGGAGAGACCCAGTACTTC. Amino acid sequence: CASSYYSAGGETQYF.

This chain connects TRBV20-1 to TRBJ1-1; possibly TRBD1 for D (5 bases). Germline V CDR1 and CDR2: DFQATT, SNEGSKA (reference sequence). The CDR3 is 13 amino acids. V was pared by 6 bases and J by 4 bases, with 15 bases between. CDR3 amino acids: CSAARDSLTEAFF. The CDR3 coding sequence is TGCAGTGCCGCACGAGACAGCCTCACTGAAGCTTTCTTT.

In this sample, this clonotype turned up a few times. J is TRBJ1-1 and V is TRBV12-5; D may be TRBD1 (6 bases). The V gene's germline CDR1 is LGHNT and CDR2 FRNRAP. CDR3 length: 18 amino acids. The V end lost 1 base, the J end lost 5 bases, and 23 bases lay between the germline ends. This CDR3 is CASGLAYATGTGGTEAFF. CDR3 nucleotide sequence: TGTGCTAGTGGTTTGGCCTACGCCACAGGGACCGGGGGGACTGAAGCTTTCTTT.

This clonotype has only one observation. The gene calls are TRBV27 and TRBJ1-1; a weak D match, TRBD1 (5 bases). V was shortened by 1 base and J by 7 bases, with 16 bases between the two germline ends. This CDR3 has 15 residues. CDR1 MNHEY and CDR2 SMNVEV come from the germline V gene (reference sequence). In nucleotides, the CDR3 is TGTGCCAGCAGTTTATTGCCCATCCGCGGACATGAAGCTTTCTTT. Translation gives CASSLLPIRGHEAFF.

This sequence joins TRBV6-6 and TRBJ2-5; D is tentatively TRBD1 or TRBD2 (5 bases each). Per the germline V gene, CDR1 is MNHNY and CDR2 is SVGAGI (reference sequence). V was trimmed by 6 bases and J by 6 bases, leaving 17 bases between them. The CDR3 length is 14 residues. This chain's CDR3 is CASSRDGQTQTQYF. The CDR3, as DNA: TGTGCCAGCAGCCGGGACGGCCAGACCCAGACCCAGTACTTC.

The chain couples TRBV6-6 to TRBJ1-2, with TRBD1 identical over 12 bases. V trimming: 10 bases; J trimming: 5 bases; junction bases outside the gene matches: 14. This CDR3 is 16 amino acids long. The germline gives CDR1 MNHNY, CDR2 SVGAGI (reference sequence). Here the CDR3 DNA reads TGTGCCACCTACGGGGGACAGGGGGCTATATGGTATGGCTACACCTTC. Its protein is CATYGGQGAIWYGYTF.